This T cell receptor beta chain originates from a study of OX40 agonist ivuxolimab in advanced cancers. This clone was counted once. The table came from immunoSEQ multiplex PCR; TCRdb's copy has only in-frame clones and leaves some out. Of roughly 99,000 clones listed, more than 85% were seen once; the top ten hold roughly 1.2%. Germline CDR1 reads SGHRS; CDR2 reads YFSETQ. V lost 0 bases and J lost 8, with 13 bases in between. This CDR3 is built from 14 residues. The sequenced sample was CD4+ or CD8+ T cells sorted from blood, obtained in a trial of the OX40 agonist ivuxolimab. The rearrangement joins TRBV5-1 to TRBJ2-3, with D maybe TRBD2 (5 bases). The sequence derives from an adult with an advanced solid tumor such as melanoma, head and neck, liver or kidney cancer. The CDR3 DNA reads as TGCGCCAGCAGCTTGGGGACCGGGAAGGGTACGCAGTATTTT. It codes for CASSLGTGKGTQYF.